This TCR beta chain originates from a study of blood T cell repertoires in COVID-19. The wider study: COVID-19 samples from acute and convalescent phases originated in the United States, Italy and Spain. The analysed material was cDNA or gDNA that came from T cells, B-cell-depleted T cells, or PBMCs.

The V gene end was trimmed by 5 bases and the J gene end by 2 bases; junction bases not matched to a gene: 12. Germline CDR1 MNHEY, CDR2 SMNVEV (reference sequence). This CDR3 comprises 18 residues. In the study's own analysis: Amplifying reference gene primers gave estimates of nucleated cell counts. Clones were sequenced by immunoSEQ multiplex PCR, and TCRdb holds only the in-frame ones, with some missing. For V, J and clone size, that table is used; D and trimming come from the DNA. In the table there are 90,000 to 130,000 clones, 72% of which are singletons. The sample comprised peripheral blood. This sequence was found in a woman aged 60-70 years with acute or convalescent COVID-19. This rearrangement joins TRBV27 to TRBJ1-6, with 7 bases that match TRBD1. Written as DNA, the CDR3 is TGTGCCAGCAGTCACAGACAGGGTAGTGGAACCTATAATTCACCCCTCCACTTT. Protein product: CASSHRQGSGTYNSPLHF.